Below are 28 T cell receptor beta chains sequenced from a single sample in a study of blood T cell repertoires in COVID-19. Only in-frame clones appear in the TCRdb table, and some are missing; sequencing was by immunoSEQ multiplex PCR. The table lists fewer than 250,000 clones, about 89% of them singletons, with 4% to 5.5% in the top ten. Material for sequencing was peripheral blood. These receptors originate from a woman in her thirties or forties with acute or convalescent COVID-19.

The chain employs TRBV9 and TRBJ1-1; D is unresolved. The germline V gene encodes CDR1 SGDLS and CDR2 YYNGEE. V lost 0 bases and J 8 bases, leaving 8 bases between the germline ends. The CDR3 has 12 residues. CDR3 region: CASSVAGVEAFF. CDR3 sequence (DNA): TGTGCCAGCAGCGTAGCGGGTGTCGAAGCTTTCTTT.

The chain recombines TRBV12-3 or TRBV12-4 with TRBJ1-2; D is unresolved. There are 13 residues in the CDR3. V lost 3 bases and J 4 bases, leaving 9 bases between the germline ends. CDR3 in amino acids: CASSFARGYGYTF. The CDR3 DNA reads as TGTGCCAGCAGTTTTGCCCGGGGCTATGGCTACACCTTC.

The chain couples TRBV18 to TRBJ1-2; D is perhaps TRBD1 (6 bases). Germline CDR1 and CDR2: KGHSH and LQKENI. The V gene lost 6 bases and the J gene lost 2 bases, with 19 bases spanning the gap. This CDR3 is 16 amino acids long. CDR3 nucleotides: TGTGCCAGCTCTACCACAGACTCCAGGGGCAACTATGGCTACACCTTC. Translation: CASSTTDSRGNYGYTF. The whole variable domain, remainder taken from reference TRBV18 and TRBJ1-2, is NAGVMQNPRHLVRRRGQEARLRCSPMKGHSHVYWYRQLPEEGLKFMVYLQKENIIDESGMPKERFSAEFPKEGPSILRIQQVVRGDSAAYFCASSTTDSRGNYGYTFGSGTRLTVV.

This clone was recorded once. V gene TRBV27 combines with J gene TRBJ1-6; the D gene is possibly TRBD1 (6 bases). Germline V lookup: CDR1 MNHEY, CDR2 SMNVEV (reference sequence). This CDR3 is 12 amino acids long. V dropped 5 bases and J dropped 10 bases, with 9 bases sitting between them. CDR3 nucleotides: TGTGCCAGCAGTCCGAGGGGGTCACCCCTCCACTTT. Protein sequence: CASSPRGSPLHF.

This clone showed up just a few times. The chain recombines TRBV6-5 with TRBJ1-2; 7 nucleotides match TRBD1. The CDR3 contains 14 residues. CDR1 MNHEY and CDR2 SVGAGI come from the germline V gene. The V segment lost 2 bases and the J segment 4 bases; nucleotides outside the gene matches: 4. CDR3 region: CASSYRDSLYGYTF. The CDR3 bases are TGTGCCAGCAGTTACCGGGACAGCCTCTATGGCTACACCTTC.

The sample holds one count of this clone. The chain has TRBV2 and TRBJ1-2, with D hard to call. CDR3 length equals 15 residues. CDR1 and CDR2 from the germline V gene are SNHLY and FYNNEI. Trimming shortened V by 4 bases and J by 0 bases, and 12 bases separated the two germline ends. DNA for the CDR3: TGTGCCAGCAGTGTTGGGTGGGCTGCTAACTATGGCTACACCTTC. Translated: CASSVGWAANYGYTF.

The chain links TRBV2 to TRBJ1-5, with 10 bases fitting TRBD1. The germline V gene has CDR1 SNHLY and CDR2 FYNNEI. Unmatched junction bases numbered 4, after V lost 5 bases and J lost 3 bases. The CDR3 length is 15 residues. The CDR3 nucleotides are TGTGCCAGCAGTCGGGACAGGGGTTTCAATCAGCCCCAGCATTTT. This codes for CASSRDRGFNQPQHF.

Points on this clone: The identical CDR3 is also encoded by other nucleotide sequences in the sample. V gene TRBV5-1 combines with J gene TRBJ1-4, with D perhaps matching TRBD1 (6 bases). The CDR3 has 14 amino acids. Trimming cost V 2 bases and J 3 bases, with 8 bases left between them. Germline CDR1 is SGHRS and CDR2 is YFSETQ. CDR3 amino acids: CASSLQGSNEKLFF. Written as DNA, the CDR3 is TGCGCCAGCAGCTTACAGGGCTCTAATGAAAAACTGTTTTTT.

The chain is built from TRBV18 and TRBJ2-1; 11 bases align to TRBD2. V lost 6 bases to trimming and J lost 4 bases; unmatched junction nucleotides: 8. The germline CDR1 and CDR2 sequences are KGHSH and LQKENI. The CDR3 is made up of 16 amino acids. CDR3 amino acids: CASSPIAGGRYNEQFF. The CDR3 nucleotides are TGTGCCAGCTCTCCAATAGCGGGGGGGCGGTACAATGAGCAGTTCTTC.

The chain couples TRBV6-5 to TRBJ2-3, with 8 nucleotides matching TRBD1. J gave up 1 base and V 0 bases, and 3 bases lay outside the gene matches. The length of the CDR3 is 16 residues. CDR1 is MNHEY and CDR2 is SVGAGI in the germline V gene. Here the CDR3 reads CASSYSQGAGTDTQYF. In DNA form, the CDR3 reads TGTGCCAGCAGTTACTCGCAGGGGGCTGGCACAGATACGCAGTATTTT.

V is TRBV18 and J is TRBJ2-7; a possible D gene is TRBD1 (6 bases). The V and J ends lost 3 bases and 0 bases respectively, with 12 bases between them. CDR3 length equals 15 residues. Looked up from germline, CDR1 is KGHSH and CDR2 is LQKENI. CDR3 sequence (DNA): TGTGCCAGCTCACCTGTGGGGGCAAACTCCTACGAGCAGTACGTC. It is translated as CASSPVGANSYEQYV.

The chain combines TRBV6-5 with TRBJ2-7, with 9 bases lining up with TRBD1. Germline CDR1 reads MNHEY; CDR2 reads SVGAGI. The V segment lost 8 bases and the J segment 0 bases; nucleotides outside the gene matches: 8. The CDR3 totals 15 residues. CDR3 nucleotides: TGTGCCAGCGGTTCCGGACAGGGGTACTCCTACGAGCAGTACGTC. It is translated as CASGSGQGYSYEQYV.

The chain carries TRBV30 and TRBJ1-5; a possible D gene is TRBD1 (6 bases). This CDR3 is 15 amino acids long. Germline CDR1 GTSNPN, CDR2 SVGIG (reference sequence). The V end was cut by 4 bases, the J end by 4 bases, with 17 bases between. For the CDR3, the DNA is TGTGCCTGGACGCGTACTCCAGGGGAGAATCAGCCCCAGCATTTT. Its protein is CAWTRTPGENQPQHF.

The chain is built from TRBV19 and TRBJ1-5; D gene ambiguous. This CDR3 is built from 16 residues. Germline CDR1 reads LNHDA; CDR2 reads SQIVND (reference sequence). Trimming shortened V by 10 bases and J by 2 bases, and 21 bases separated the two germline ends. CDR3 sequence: CATSTPRRGGNQPQHF. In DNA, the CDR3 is TGTGCCACCAGTACTCCACGGCGGGGAGGCAATCAGCCCCAGCATTTT.

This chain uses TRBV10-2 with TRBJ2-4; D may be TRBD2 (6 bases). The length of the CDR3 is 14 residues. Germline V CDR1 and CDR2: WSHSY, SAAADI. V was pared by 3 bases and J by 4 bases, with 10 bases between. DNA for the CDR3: TGCGCCAGCAGTGAAAGGCGGGGTAAAAACATTCAGTACTTC. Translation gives CASSERRGKNIQYF.

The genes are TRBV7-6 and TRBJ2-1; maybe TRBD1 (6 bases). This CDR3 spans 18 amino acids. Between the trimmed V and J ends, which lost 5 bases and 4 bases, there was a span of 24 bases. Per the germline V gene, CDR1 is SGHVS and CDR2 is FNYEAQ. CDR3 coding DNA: TGTGCCAGCAGCCTCATAGCAGGCCGGGACAATCTTTACAATGAGCAGTTCTTC. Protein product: CASSLIAGRDNLYNEQFF.

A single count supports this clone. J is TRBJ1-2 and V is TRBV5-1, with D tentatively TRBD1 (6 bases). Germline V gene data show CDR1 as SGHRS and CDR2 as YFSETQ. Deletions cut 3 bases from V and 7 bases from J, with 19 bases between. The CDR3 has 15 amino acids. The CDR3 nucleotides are TGCGCCAGCAGCTACCCGGAAGGGGGAACGACTGGCTACACCTTC. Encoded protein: CASSYPEGGTTGYTF.

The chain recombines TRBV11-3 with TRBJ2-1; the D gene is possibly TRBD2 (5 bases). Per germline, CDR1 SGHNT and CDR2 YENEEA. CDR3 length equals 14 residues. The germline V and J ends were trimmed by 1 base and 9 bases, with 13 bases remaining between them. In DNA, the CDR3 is TGTGCCAGCAGCTTAGTTTCTAGCAACGCTGAGCAGTTCTTC. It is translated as CASSLVSSNAEQFF.

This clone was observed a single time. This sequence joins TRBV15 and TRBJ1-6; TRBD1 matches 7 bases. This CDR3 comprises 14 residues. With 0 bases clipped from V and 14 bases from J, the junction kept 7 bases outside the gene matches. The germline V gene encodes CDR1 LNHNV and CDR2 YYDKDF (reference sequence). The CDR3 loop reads CATSRDRQGEALHF. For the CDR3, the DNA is TGTGCCACCAGCAGAGATCGGCAGGGGGAGGCCCTCCACTTT. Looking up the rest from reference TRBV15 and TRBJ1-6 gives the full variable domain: DAMVIQNPRYQVTQFGKPVTLSCSQTLNHNVMYWYQQKSSQAPKLLFHYYDKDFNNEADTPDNFQSRRPNTSFCFLDIRSPGLGDTAMYLCATSRDRQGEALHFGNGTRLTVT.

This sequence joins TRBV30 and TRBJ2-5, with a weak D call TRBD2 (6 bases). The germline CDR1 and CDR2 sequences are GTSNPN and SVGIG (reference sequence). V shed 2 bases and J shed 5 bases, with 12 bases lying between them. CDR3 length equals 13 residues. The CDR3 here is CAWSRGLGETQYF. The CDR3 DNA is TGTGCCTGGAGTAGGGGACTGGGGGAGACCCAGTACTTC. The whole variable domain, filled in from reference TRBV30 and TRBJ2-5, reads SQTIHQWPATLVQPVGSPLSLECTVEGTSNPNLYWYRQAAGRGLQLLFYSVGIGQISSEVPQNLSASRPQDRQFILSSKKLLLSDSGFYLCAWSRGLGETQYFGPGTRLLVL.

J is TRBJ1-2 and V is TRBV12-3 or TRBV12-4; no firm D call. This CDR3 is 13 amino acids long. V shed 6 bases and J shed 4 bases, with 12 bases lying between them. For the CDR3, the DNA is TGTGCCAGCAGCCGACAACGCTTCTATGGCTACACCTTC. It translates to CASSRQRFYGYTF.

For the CDR3, the DNA is TGTGCCAGCAGTGCACGAGAGGGACAGGGGAACACTGAAGCTTTCTTT. Its protein is CASSAREGQGNTEAFF. V and J are TRBV2 and TRBJ1-1; the match to TRBD1 covers 9 bases. CDR1 and CDR2 (germline): SNHLY, FYNNEI. V lost 4 bases and J lost 1; bases outside the gene matches: 7. This CDR3 has 16 amino acids.

The CDR3: CATSRDETGTTGELFF. The CDR3 DNA reads as TGTGCCACCAGCAGAGACGAGACAGGGACCACCGGGGAGCTGTTTTTT. The chain couples TRBV15 to TRBJ2-2; 7 nucleotides line up with TRBD1. Germline CDR1 reads LNHNV; CDR2 reads YYDKDF (reference sequence). V lost 0 bases and J lost 4; bases outside the gene matches: 5. CDR3 length: 16 amino acids. Full variable domain (remainder filled in from reference TRBV15 and TRBJ2-2): DAMVIQNPRYQVTQFGKPVTLSCSQTLNHNVMYWYQQKSSQAPKLLFHYYDKDFNNEADTPDNFQSRRPNTSFCFLDIRSPGLGDTAMYLCATSRDETGTTGELFFGEGSRLTVL.

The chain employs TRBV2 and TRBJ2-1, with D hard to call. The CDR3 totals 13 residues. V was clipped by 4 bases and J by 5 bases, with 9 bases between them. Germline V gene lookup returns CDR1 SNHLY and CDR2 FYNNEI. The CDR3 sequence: CASSVRGNNEQFF. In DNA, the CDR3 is TGTGCCAGCAGTGTACGCGGCAACAATGAGCAGTTCTTC. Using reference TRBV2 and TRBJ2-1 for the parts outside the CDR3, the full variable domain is EPEVTQTPSHQVTQMGQEVILRCVPISNHLYFYWYRQILGQKVEFLVSFYNNEISEKSEIFDDQFSVERPDGSNFTLKIRSTKLEDSAMYFCASSVRGNNEQFFGPGTRLTVL.

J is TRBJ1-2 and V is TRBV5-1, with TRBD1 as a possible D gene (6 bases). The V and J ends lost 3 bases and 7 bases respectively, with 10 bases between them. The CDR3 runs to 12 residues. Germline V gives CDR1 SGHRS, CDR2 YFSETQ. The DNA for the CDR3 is TGCGCCAGCAGCTGGACAGACCGTGGCTACACCTTC. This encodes CASSWTDRGYTF.

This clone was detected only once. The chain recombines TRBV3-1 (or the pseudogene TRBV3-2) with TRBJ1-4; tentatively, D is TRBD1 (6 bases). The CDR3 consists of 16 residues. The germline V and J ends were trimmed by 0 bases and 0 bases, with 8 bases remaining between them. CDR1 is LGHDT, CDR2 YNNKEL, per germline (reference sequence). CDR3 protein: CASSQDQGTTNEKLFF. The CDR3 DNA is TGTGCCAGCAGCCAAGATCAGGGGACAACTAATGAAAAACTGTTTTTT.

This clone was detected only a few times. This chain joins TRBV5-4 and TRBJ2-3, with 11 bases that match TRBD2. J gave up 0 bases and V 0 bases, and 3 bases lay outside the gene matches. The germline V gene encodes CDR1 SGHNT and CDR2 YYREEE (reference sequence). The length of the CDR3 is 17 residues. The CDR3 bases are TGTGCCAGCAGCTTGGCTAGCGGGGGGACGAGCACAGATACGCAGTATTTT. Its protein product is CASSLASGGTSTDTQYF.

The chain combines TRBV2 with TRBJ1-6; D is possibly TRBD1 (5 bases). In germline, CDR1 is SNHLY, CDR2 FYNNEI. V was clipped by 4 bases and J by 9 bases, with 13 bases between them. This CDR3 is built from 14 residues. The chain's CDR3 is CASSVEGTGSPLHF. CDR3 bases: TGTGCCAGCAGTGTGGAGGGTACAGGTTCACCCCTCCACTTT.